This T cell receptor beta chain was obtained from a study of shared clonotypes between healthy human individuals (dated by TCRdb to about 2020). Turning to the overall study: A couple of women and a few men aged 18 to 49 years were included in the cohort. To estimate repertoire size and how much clonotypes are shared between individuals, the study performed deep sequencing of blood TCR repertoires from a handful of healthy adults. To increase sequencing depth and limit assay-specific biases, different laboratories used diverse techniques to prepare libraries and sequence TCR repertoires. Each donor's leukapheresis produced roughly between about 0.8 and 8.9 billion PBMCs. For each donor, CD4 naive and CD4 memory were each run on three plates, CD8 naive on two plates, and CD8 memory on one plate. The investigation overall reported the following: The genetic and exposure-history diversity represented was limited by the small number of donors. Incomplete sequencing was indicated by rarefaction of sorted-subset datasets, despite the large sequencing depth. When four donors were compared, the shared fraction of clonotypes was roughly 4.8% for naive CD4, about 4% for naive CD8, about 2.5% for memory CD4, and 0.3% to 0.5% for memory CD8. Based on pairwise subsampling, the degree of clonotype sharing among donors was expected to be affected by sequencing depth. Compared with non-shared clonotypes, the clonotypes found in all four sorted-subset donors had higher generation probabilities. Naive subsets generally had larger estimated clonotype richness than memory subsets. Sampling was restricted to blood, and TCR repertoires in tissues likely differ from the TCR repertoires found in blood.

Using the deep immunoSEQ assay, multiplex PCR amplified TCR CDR3 regions from genomic DNA. For each cell subset, the extracted genomic DNA was distributed evenly across all wells of several immunoSEQ 96-well plates, and each plate served as one replicate. For sorted subsets, about 200 ng genomic DNA, equal to tens of thousands of T cell genomes, was loaded into each replicate PCR. Purified libraries were measured with a Qubit 3.0 fluorometer, size-checked on a Bioanalyzer 2100, and measured again with the KAPA Library Quantification kit. Each immunoSEQ 96-well plate was sequenced on its own single-read 150-cycle Illumina NextSeq 550 flow cell. The published analysis was carried out like this. The immunoSEQ output contained only junctional sequences without quality scores, so filtering could not match that applied to full-length reads. To assign V/J genes and CDR3, sequences were annotated against IMGT germline references using PyIR, a Python wrapper for IgBLAST v1.9. Any read was removed if the V/J assignment was weak (E-value above 1e-6), the CDR3 was missing, or the read contained stop codons, out-of-frame junctions, or ambiguous translated residues. V3J clonotypes were defined as sequences sharing the same inferred V gene, J gene, and CDR3 amino acid sequence. The percentage overlap between two repertoires was calculated by dividing the number of shared unique clonotypes by the size of the smaller repertoire. Repertoire richness was assessed with RTK rarefaction, the Chao1 estimator, and Recon v2.1 estimates of unobserved clonotypes. OLGA was used to compute generation probabilities for all TCRbeta clonotypes that the gDNA method yielded from a handful of donors. TCRdb limited this immuneACCESS table to in-frame rearrangements with V and J called. A share of clones is missing; checked studies link under half to unresolved V genes, and the rest is unexplained. V and J calls plus clone size are reproduced from that table; the DNA served to infer D and trimming. The sample contains about 2.4 million clones, roughly 92% of them found a single time. The ten largest clones represent about 0.13% of the sample.

CDR1 and CDR2 were assigned from the germline V gene as SQVTM and ANQGSEA. The CDR3, from cysteine to phenylalanine, totals 12 residues. The CDR3 DNA has 36 bases and is translated from base 1. At the junction V is shortened by 4 bases and J by 7 bases; bases outside the gene matches: 4. As concerns this clone: Its specific antigen is unknown. No much larger clonotype is one base removed from it; base qualities were not supplied.

Donors were healthy HIV-negative adults with no recently reported acute infections or vaccinations. Every donor was a Caucasian adult living in Nashville, Tennessee, USA. CD4+ T cells were enriched by magnetic negative selection; naive cells were then positively selected on CD45RA, and the negative fraction formed the memory subset. After blood collection by leukapheresis, PBMCs were isolated using Ficoll-Histopaque density gradient centrifugation and then cryopreserved in the vapor phase of liquid nitrogen. Analytical flow cytometry was used to check the purity and quantity of every magnetically sorted T cell population. Genomic DNA was isolated from every sorted fraction and measured by UV absorbance on a Nanodrop 2000c.

The TCR sequence derives from a man aged 18 to 35 in good health. The sample taken for sequencing was naive CD4+ T cells sorted from blood. The cell subset or site label here, explained by the study, means: CD45RA+ positively selected. This chain is built from TRBV29-1 and TRBJ1-2; TRBD1 matches 9 bases in the middle. This receptor has the CDR3 CSVGDRDSGYTF. The DNA sequence reads TGCAGCGTTGGGGACAGGGACTCTGGCTACACCTTC.